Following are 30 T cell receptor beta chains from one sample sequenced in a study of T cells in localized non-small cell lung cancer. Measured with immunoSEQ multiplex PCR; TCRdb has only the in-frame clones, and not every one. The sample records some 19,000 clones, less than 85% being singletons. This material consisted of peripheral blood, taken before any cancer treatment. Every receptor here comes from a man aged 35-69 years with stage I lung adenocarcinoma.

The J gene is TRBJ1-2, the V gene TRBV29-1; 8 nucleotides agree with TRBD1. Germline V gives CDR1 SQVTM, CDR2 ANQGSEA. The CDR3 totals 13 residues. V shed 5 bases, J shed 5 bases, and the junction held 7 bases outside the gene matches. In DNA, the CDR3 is TGCAGCGTTTTGGGACAGGAGCTTTATGGCTACACCTTC. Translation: CSVLGQELYGYTF.

CDR3: CASRLAGGGAAETQYF. As DNA, the CDR3 is TGCGCCAGTCGGCTAGCGGGCGGGGGGGCGGCGGAGACCCAGTACTTC. The chain joins TRBV5-1 to TRBJ2-5; 9 positions match TRBD2. The germline V gene has CDR1 SGHRS and CDR2 YFSETQ. CDR3 size: 16 residues. The V segment lost 8 bases and the J segment 5 bases; nucleotides outside the gene matches: 16.

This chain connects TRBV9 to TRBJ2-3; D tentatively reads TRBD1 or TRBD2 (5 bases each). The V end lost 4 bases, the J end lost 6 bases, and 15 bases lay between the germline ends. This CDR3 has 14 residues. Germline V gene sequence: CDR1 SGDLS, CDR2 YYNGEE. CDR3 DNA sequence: TGTGCCAGCAGCCCAACCCACGGGGCGGATACGCAGTATTTT. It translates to CASSPTHGADTQYF.

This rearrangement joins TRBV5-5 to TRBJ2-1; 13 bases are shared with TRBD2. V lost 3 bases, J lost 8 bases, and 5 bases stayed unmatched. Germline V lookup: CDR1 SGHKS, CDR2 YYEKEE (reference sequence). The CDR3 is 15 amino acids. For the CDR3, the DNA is TGTGCCAGCAGCTCTAGACTAGCGGGGGGTCATGAGCAGTTCTTC. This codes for CASSSRLAGGHEQFF. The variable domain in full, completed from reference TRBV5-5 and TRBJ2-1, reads DAGVTQSPTHLIKTRGQQVTLRCSPISGHKSVSWYQQVLGQGPQFIFQYYEKEERGRGNFPDRFSARQFPNYSSELNVNALLLGDSALYLCASSSRLAGGHEQFFGPGTRLTVL.

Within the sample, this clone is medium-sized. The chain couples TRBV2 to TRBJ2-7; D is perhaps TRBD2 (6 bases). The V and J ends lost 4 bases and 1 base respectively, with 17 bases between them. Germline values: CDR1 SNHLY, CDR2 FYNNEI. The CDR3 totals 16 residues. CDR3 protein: CASSGPPRGGSYEQYF. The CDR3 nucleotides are TGTGCCAGCAGTGGCCCCCCCCGTGGGGGGTCCTACGAGCAGTACTTC.

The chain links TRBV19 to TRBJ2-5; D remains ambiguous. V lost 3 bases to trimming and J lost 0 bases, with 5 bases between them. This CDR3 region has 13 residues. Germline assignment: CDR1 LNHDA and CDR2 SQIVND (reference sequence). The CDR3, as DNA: TGTGCCAGTAGTATCAGCGACCAAGAGACCCAGTACTTC. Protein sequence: CASSISDQETQYF.

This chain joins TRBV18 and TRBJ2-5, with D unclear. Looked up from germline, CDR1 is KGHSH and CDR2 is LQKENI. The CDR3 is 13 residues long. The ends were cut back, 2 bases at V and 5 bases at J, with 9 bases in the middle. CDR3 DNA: TGTGCCAGCTCACCATTGGGGTGGGAGACCCAGTACTTC. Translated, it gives CASSPLGWETQYF.

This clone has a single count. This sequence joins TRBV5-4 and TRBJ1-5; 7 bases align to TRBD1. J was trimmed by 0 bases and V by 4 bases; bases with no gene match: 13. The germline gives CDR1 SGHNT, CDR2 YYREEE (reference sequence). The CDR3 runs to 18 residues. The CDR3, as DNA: TGTGCCAGCAGCCCGTACACTGACAGGGCCTATAGCAATCAGCCCCAGCATTTT. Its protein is CASSPYTDRAYSNQPQHF.

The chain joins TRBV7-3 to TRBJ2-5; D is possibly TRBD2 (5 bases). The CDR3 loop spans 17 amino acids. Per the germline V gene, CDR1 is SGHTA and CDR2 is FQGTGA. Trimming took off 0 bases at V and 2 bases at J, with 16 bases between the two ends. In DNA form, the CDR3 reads TGTGCCAGCAGCTTAACGGGAGCAGGAGGAGGACAAGAGACCCAGTACTTC. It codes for CASSLTGAGGGQETQYF.

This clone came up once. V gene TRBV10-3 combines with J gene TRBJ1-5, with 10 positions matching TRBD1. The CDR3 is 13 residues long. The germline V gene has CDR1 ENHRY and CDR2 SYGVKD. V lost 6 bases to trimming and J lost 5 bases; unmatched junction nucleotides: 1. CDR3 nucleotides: TGTGCCATCAGGGACAGGGGGGATCAGCCCCAGCATTTT. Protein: CAIRDRGDQPQHF.

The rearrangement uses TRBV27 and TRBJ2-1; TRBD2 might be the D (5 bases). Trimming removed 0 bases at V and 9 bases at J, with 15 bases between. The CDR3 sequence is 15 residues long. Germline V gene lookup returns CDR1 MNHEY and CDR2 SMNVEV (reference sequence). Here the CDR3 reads CASSLSPDLLSEQFF. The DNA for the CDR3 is TGTGCCAGCAGTTTATCCCCGGACTTACTGTCTGAGCAGTTCTTC.

CDR3 nucleotide sequence: TGTGCCAGCAGCCCAGGGGGGGAAAAACTGTTTTTT. As protein: CASSPGGEKLFF. The chain couples TRBV9 to TRBJ1-4; TRBD1 matches at 7 bases. CDR1 is SGDLS and CDR2 is YYNGEE in the germline V gene. The V gene end was trimmed by 4 bases and the J gene end by 8 bases; junction bases not matched to a gene: 2. The CDR3 spans 12 residues. The whole variable domain, filled in from reference TRBV9 and TRBJ1-4, reads DSGVTQTPKHLITATGQRVTLRCSPRSGDLSVYWYQQSLDQGLQFLIQYYNGEERAKGNILERFSAQQFPDLHSELNLSSLELGDSALYFCASSPGGEKLFFGSGTQLSVL.

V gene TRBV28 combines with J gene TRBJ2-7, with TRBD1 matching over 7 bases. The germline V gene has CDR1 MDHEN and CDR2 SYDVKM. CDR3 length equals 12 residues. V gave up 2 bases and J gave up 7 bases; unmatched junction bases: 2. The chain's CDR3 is CASSLKDREQYF. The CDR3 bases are TGTGCCAGCAGTTTAAAGGACAGGGAGCAGTACTTC.

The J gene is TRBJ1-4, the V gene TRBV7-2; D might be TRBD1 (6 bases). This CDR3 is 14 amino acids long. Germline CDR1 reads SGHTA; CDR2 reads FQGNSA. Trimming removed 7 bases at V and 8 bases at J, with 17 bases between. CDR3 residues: CASTRTAGGEKLFF. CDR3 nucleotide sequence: TGTGCCAGCACCAGGACAGCCGGGGGGGAAAAACTGTTTTTT.

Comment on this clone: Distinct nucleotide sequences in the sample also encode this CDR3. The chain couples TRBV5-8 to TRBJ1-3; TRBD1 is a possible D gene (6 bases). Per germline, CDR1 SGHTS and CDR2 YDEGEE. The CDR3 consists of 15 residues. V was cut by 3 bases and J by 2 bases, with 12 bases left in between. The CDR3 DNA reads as TGTGCCAGCAGCTCTGACAGGATACCTGGAAACACCATATATTTT. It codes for CASSSDRIPGNTIYF. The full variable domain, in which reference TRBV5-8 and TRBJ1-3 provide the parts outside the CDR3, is EAGVTQSPTHLIKTRGQQATLRCSPISGHTSVYWYQQALGLGLQFLLWYDEGEERNRGNFPPRFSGRQFPNYSSELNVNALELEDSALYLCASSSDRIPGNTIYFGEGSWLTVV.

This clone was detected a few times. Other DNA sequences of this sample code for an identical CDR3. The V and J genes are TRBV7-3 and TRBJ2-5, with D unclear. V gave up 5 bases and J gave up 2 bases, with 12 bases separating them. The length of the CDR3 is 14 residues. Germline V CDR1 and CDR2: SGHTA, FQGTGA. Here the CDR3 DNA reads TGTGCCAGCAGCCCTACGGGTCTTCAAGAGACCCAGTACTTC. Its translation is CASSPTGLQETQYF.

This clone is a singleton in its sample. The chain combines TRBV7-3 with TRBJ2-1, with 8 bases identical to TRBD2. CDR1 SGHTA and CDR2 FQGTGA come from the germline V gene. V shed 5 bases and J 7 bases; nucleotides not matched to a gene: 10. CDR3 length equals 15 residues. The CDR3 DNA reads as TGTGCCAGCAGCCCTCGTCGGACTAGCACGAATGAGCAGTTCTTC. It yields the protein CASSPRRTSTNEQFF.

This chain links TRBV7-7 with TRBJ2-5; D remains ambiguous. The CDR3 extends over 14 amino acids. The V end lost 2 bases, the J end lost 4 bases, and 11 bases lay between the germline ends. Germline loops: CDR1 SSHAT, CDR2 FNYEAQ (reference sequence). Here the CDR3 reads CASSLTRKGETQYF. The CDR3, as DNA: TGTGCCAGCAGCTTAACCCGCAAAGGAGAGACCCAGTACTTC.

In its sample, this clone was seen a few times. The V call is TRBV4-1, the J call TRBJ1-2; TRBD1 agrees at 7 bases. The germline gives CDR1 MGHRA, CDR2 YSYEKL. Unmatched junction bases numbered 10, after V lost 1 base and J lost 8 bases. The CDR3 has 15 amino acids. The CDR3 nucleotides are TGCGCCAGCAGCCAAGTACGTAGGACAGGAGGAGGCTACACCTTC. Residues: CASSQVRRTGGGYTF.

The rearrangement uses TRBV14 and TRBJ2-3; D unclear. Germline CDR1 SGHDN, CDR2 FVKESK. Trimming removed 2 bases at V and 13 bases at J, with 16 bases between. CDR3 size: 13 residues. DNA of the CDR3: TGTGCCAGCAGCCAATTTGTCGGCGAACGCGAGTATTTT. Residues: CASSQFVGEREYF.

This CDR3 is CASSRTGNQETQYF. CDR3 bases: TGTGCCAGCAGCCGTACTGGGAACCAAGAGACCCAGTACTTC. This chain uses TRBV7-2 with TRBJ2-5; D not resolved. Trimming took 5 bases from V and 0 from J, leaving 10 bases between them. This CDR3 is 14 amino acids long. Germline V gene sequence: CDR1 SGHTA, CDR2 FQGNSA. The complete variable domain, with remaining parts taken from reference TRBV7-2 and TRBJ2-5, reads GAGVSQSPSNKVTEKGKDVELRCDPISGHTALYWYRQSLGQGLEFLIYFQGNSAPDKSGLPSDRFSAERTGGSVSTLTIQRTQQEDSAVYLCASSRTGNQETQYFGPGTRLLVL.

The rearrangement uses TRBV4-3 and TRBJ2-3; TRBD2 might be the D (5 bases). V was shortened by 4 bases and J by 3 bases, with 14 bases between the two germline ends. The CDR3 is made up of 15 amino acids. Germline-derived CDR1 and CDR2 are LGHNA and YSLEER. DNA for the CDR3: TGCGCCAGCAGCCCGACGAGTGGGAGAACAGATACGCAGTATTTT. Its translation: CASSPTSGRTDTQYF.

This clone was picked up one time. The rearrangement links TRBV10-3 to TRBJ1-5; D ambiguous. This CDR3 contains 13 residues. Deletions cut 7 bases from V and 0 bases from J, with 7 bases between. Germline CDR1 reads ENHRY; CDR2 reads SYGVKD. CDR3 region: CAINPDSNQPQHF. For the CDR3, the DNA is TGTGCCATCAACCCCGATAGCAATCAGCCCCAGCATTTT.

The CDR3 coding sequence is TGTGCCAGCAGGCCCCCGGGGGCCGGCTATGGCTACACCTTC. Translation gives CASRPPGAGYGYTF. The V call is TRBV6-5, the J call TRBJ1-2; possibly TRBD1 for D (6 bases). The CDR3 has 14 residues. Between the trimmed V and J ends, which lost 6 bases and 4 bases, there was a span of 15 bases. Germline CDR1 MNHEY, CDR2 SVGAGI.

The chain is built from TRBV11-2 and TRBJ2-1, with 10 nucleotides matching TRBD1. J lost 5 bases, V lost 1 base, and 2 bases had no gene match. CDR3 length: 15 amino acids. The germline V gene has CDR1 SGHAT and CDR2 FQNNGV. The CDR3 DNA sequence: TGTGCCAGCAGCTTAGGGACAGGGGGGCACAATGAGCAGTTCTTC. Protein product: CASSLGTGGHNEQFF. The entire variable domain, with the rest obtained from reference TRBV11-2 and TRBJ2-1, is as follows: EAGVAQSPRYKIIEKRQSVAFWCNPISGHATLYWYQQILGQGPKLLIQFQNNGVVDDSQLPKDRFSAERLKGVDSTLKIQPAKLEDSAVYLCASSLGTGGHNEQFFGPGTRLTVL.

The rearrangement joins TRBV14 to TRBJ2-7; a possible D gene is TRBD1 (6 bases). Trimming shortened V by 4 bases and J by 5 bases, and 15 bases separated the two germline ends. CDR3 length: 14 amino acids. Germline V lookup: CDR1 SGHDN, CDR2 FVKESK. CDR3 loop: CASSLRDIFHEQYF. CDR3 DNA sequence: TGTGCCAGCAGCCTCCGGGACATATTCCACGAGCAGTACTTC.

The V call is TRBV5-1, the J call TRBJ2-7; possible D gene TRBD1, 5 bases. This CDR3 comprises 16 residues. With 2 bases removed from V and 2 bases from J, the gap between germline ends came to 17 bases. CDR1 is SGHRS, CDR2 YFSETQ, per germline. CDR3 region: CASSLLPGKLTYEQYF. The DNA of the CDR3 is TGCGCCAGCAGCTTATTACCAGGGAAACTCACCTACGAGCAGTACTTC.

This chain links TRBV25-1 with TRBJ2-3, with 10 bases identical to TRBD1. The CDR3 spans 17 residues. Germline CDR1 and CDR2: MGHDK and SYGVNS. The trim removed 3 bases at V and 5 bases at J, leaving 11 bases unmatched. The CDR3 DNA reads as TGTGCCAGCAGTGAGGGCCGCCAGACAGGGGGCAAAGATACGCAGTATTTT. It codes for CASSEGRQTGGKDTQYF.

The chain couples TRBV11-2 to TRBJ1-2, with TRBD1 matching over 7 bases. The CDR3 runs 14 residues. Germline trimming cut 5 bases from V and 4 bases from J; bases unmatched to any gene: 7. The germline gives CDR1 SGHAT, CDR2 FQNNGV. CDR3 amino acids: CASSRPGQLYGYTF. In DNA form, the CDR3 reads TGTGCCAGCAGCCGCCCGGGACAGCTCTATGGCTACACCTTC.

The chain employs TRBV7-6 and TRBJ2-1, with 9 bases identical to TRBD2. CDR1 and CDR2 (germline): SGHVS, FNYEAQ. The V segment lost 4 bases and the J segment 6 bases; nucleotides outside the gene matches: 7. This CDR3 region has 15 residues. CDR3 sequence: CASSSVAGVFNEQFF. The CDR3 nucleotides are TGTGCCAGCAGCTCGGTAGCGGGGGTTTTCAATGAGCAGTTCTTC. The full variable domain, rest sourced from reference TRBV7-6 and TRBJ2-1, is GAGVSQSPRYKVTKRGQDVALRCDPISGHVSLYWYRQALGQGPEFLTYFNYEAQQDKSGLPNDRFSAERPEGSISTLTIQRTEQRDSAMYRCASSSVAGVFNEQFFGPGTRLTVL.